This TCR beta chain comes out of a study of cytomegalovirus exposure and HLA in healthy donors. Study outcomes and limitations: Under in vitro conditions, three CMV-associated chains were confirmed as specific for CMV antigens. There were 150 or so TCR beta chains listed as cytomegalovirus-associated. Clusters of TCRs from the first cohort tended to co-occur in the 95 to 150 validation repertoires (as a later analysis found).

With regard to this clone: Its antigen is not known.

Germline V CDR1 and CDR2: SGHAT, FQNNGV. This CDR3 has 18 residues. V lost 5 bases, J lost 3 bases, and 17 bases stayed unmatched. Clones were read by immunoSEQ multiplex PCR, and TCRdb kept only the in-frame ones, dropping some. Of 250,000 to 350,000 clones detected, roughly 87% appear once; the ten largest clones hold roughly 0.96%. The sequence derives from a man under 40 in good health and CMV-seronegative. The J gene is TRBJ1-1, the V gene TRBV11-2; 8 nucleotides match TRBD1. The source material was PBMCs. CDR3 residues: CASSPGQGRVYRDTEAFF. Here the CDR3 DNA reads TGTGCCAGCAGCCCCGGACAGGGTAGAGTGTATAGGGACACTGAAGCTTTCTTT.